The next 23 T cell receptor beta chains were all read from a single sample in a study of T cells in Graves' hyperthyroidism and ophthalmopathy. Regions amplified from RNA transcripts were the TCR beta CDR3 regions. An initial round of RT-PCR targeting the TCR CDR3 relied on the HTBI primer set. TCRdb reprocessed the multiplex PCR reads with MiXCR, giving one entry per CDR3 protein. The sample shows fewer than 750,000 distinct CDR3 sequences, approximately 14% of them seen only once. Sequencing was performed on blood. These receptor sequences come from a woman between 35 and 50 years old with Graves' ophthalmopathy.

This clonotype was recorded many times. The chain combines TRBV20-1 with TRBJ2-7; 8 nucleotides agree with TRBD1. The germline V gene has CDR1 DFQATT and CDR2 SNEGSKA (reference sequence). The CDR3 consists of 13 residues. V was pared by 3 bases and J by 2 bases, with 3 bases of the junction left unmatched. The CDR3 reads CSASGQGTYEQYF. Written as DNA, the CDR3 is TGCAGTGCTAGCGGACAGGGTACCTACGAGCAGTACTTC.

This clonotype showed up many times. The rearrangement uses TRBV9 and TRBJ2-7, with D perhaps being TRBD1 or TRBD2 (5 bases each). Per the germline V gene, CDR1 is SGDLS and CDR2 is YYNGEE. The CDR3 extends over 14 amino acids. V lost 2 bases to trimming and J lost 5 bases, with 14 bases between them. The CDR3 coding sequence is TGTGCCAGCAGCGTGGCAGGGAGTTTTGACGAGCAGTACTTC. It is translated as CASSVAGSFDEQYF. Supplemented by reference TRBV9 and TRBJ2-7, the full variable domain reads DSGVTQTPKHLITATGQRVTLRCSPRSGDLSVYWYQQSLDQGLQFLIQYYNGEERAKGNILERFSAQQFPDLHSELNLSSLELGDSALYFCASSVAGSFDEQYFGPGTRLTVT.

This clonotype was observed at least ten times. V is TRBV20-1 and J is TRBJ1-1, with D perhaps matching TRBD1 (5 bases). The CDR3 is made up of 13 amino acids. Trimming took 2 bases from V and 2 from J, leaving 9 bases between them. The V gene's germline CDR1 is DFQATT and CDR2 SNEGSKA (reference sequence). Written as DNA, the CDR3 is TGCAGTGCTAGACATCAGGGTAACACTGAAGCTTTCTTT. Translating it yields CSARHQGNTEAFF.

In this sample, this clonotype turned up many times. The chain carries TRBV2 and TRBJ2-2, with D possibly matching TRBD1 (6 bases). With 0 bases removed from V and 2 bases from J, the gap between germline ends came to 10 bases. Germline V gene data show CDR1 as SNHLY and CDR2 as FYNNEI. This CDR3 comprises 16 residues. CDR3 amino acids: CASSEATGFNTGELFF. CDR3 in DNA: TGTGCCAGCAGTGAAGCCACAGGGTTCAACACCGGGGAGCTGTTTTTT.

This clonotype has at least ten counts. The genes are TRBV6-1 and TRBJ2-5; the D is unclear. CDR1 MNHNS and CDR2 SASEGT come from the germline V gene. The CDR3 length is 15 residues. The V end lost 3 bases, the J end lost 2 bases, and 13 bases lay between the germline ends. CDR3 residues: CASSDVPDQQETQYF. CDR3 DNA sequence: TGTGCCAGCAGTGACGTCCCCGACCAACAAGAGACCCAGTACTTC.

In this sample, this clonotype turned up a few times. The genes are TRBV12-3 or TRBV12-4 and TRBJ1-1; 9 bases align to TRBD1. V lost 4 bases to trimming and J lost 4 bases; unmatched junction nucleotides: 7. The CDR3 is 15 residues long. DNA of the CDR3: TGTGCCAGCAGTTGGCTGGACAGGGGAACCACTGAAGCTTTCTTT. Protein sequence: CASSWLDRGTTEAFF.

In this sample, this clonotype turned up once. V gene TRBV6-2 or TRBV6-3 combines with J gene TRBJ2-2, with D unclear. The V end lost 2 bases, the J end lost 2 bases, and 9 bases lay between the germline ends. The CDR3 length is 15 residues. CDR1 and CDR2 (germline): MNHEY, SVGEGT. DNA of the CDR3: TGTGCCAGCAGTTACGACGGACCAAACACCGGGGAGCTGTTTTTT. Residues: CASSYDGPNTGELFF.

Comment on this clonotype: This clone may be a read error of a much larger clone one base away. This chain connects TRBV28 to TRBJ2-7, with D possibly matching TRBD1 (5 bases). The CDR3 runs 13 residues. V lost 1 base, J lost 6 bases, and 10 bases lay in between. In germline, CDR1 is MDHEN, CDR2 SYDVKM. The CDR3 nucleotides are TGTGCCAGCAGTTTATCCAGGGCCCGCGAGCAGTACTTC. The encoded protein is CASSLSRAREQYF. Full variable domain (rest looked up from reference TRBV28 and TRBJ2-7): DVKVTQSSRYLVKRTGEKVFLECVQDMDHENMFWYRQDPGLGLRLIYFSYDVKMKEKGDIPEGYSVSREKKERFSLILESASTNQTSMYLCASSLSRAREQYFGPGTRLTVT.

This clonotype was seen ten or more times. The chain combines TRBV7-9 with TRBJ2-7; D is possibly TRBD2 (5 bases). In germline, CDR1 is SEHNR, CDR2 FQNEAQ (reference sequence). This CDR3 region has 14 residues. Trimming pared 5 bases from V and 3 bases from J, leaving 14 bases between. The CDR3 loop reads CASSHSRGYYEQYF. For the CDR3, the DNA is TGTGCCAGCAGCCACAGCCGCGGGTACTACGAGCAGTACTTC.

This clonotype showed up just a few times. V gene TRBV5-1 combines with J gene TRBJ1-3; D is unclear. The CDR3 is 14 residues long. Trimming removed 0 bases from V and 8 bases from J, with 12 bases in between. The germline V gene has CDR1 SGHRS and CDR2 YFSETQ. In DNA, the CDR3 is TGCGCCAGCAGCTTGGCGTACGATCGGGACACCATATATTTT. This encodes CASSLAYDRDTIYF.

At least ten counts were recorded for this clonotype. The chain carries TRBV6-5 and TRBJ1-1, with D maybe TRBD1 (6 bases). The CDR3 loop spans 16 amino acids. Trimming cost V 0 bases and J 0 bases, with 11 bases left between them. The germline V gene has CDR1 MNHEY and CDR2 SVGAGI. The CDR3 protein is CASSYSPTGLNTEAFF. The CDR3 region has the DNA TGTGCCAGCAGTTACTCCCCTACAGGGCTGAACACTGAAGCTTTCTTT.

This clonotype occurred many times. V gene TRBV25-1 combines with J gene TRBJ2-2; possible D gene TRBD1, 6 bases. Germline V gene lookup returns CDR1 MGHDK and CDR2 SYGVNS. Between the trimmed V and J ends, which lost 1 base and 7 bases, there was a span of 13 bases. This CDR3 has 15 residues. The CDR3 coding sequence is TGTGCCAGCAGTGAATCTGGGGGCAGTATCGGGGAGCTGTTTTTT. This codes for CASSESGGSIGELFF.

This clonotype was detected many times. This chain connects TRBV29-1 to TRBJ1-2, with D possibly being TRBD1 (5 bases). Germline-derived CDR1 and CDR2 are SQVTM and ANQGSEA. There are 14 residues in the CDR3. Trimming removed 7 bases at V and 6 bases at J, with 21 bases between. This CDR3 is CSAPTDPGFHGYTF. DNA of the CDR3: TGCAGCGCCCCGACAGACCCAGGTTTCCATGGCTACACCTTC. Combining the CDR3 with reference TRBV29-1 and TRBJ1-2 gives the whole variable domain SAVISQKPSRDICQRGTSLTIQCQVDSQVTMMFWYRQQPGQSLTLIATANQGSEATYESGFVIDKFPISRPNLTFSTLTVSNMSPEDSSIYLCSAPTDPGFHGYTFGSGTRLTVV.

The chain uses TRBV12-3 or TRBV12-4 and TRBJ2-6; D tentatively fits TRBD1 or TRBD2 (5 bases each). The CDR3 runs 15 residues. Trimming left V 3 bases short and J 4 bases short, with 10 bases between. CDR3 protein: CASSFGGTGANVLTF. The CDR3 bases are TGTGCCAGCAGTTTTGGGGGTACAGGGGCCAACGTCCTGACTTTC.

This clonotype was observed many times. Here the CDR3 reads CASSGHKGPYEQYF. The CDR3 coding sequence is TGTGCCAGCAGCGGACATAAGGGACCGTACGAGCAGTACTTC. J is TRBJ2-7 and V is TRBV11-3; D is perhaps TRBD1 or TRBD2 (5 bases each). The ends were cut back, 5 bases at V and 4 bases at J, with 15 bases in the middle. CDR1 is SGHNT and CDR2 is YENEEA in the germline V gene. The CDR3 spans 14 residues.

This chain connects TRBV12-3 or TRBV12-4 to TRBJ1-1; TRBD1 matches at 9 bases. The CDR3 runs 13 residues. V lost 8 bases and J lost 3; bases outside the gene matches: 4. CDR3 DNA sequence: TGTGCCAGCGGGGACAGGGATGACACTGAAGCTTTCTTT. This sequence encodes CASGDRDDTEAFF.

The rearrangement joins TRBV6-1 to TRBJ1-1, with D possibly being TRBD1 (6 bases). This CDR3 contains 14 residues. Germline loops: CDR1 MNHNS, CDR2 SASEGT. V shed 4 bases and J shed 3 bases, with 12 bases lying between them. The CDR3 region has the DNA TGTGCCAGCAGTGCCCGACAGGAATACACTGAAGCTTTCTTT. It translates to CASSARQEYTEAFF.

The chain carries TRBV7-2 and TRBJ2-7; D is possibly TRBD1 or TRBD2 (5 bases each). V was clipped by 2 bases and J by 6 bases, with 14 bases between them. The CDR3 consists of 14 residues. CDR1 and CDR2 (germline): SGHTA, FQGNSA. The CDR3 sequence is CASSLFRESAEQYF. The CDR3 region has the DNA TGTGCCAGCAGCTTATTCAGGGAGTCGGCCGAGCAGTACTTC.

There are many counts of this clonotype. The CDR3 does not close with the conserved phenylalanine or tryptophan, likely indicating a read error. The chain joins TRBV27 to TRBJ1-1; D is unresolved. Germline V gene data show CDR1 as MNHEY and CDR2 as SMNVEV (reference sequence). There are 13 residues in the CDR3. Deletions cut 0 bases from V and 2 bases from J, with 4 bases between. CDR3 sequence (DNA): TGTGCCAGCAGTTTATCGGACAACACTGAAGCTTTCTCT. This translates into CASSLSDNTEAFS.

The table lists this clonotype with many counts. The chain recombines TRBV28 with TRBJ1-2; 8 nucleotides agree with TRBD1. V dropped 5 bases and J dropped 2; count of bases not matched to a gene: 7. Germline V gene lookup returns CDR1 MDHEN and CDR2 SYDVKM. The CDR3 extends over 15 amino acids. The CDR3 DNA reads as TGTGCCAGCAGTCTCCCCCCAGGGGGCAACTATGGCTACACCTTC. Translating gives CASSLPPGGNYGYTF.

This clonotype was counted many times. The chain carries TRBV24-1 and TRBJ2-7, with 7 bases lining up with TRBD1. Germline V gives CDR1 KGHDR, CDR2 SFDVKD. The CDR3 consists of 15 residues. V dropped 1 base and J dropped 0; count of bases not matched to a gene: 2. The CDR3 nucleotides are TGTGCCACCAGTGATTTCACAGGGGACTCCTACGAGCAGTACTTC. Protein: CATSDFTGDSYEQYF.

This clonotype was seen more than once but under ten times. The rearrangement joins TRBV14 to TRBJ2-5; D remains unclear. The CDR3 extends over 12 amino acids. CDR1 and CDR2 from the germline V gene are SGHDN and FVKESK. Trimming removed 6 bases from V and 0 bases from J, with 5 bases in between. The CDR3 sequence is CASRWNQETQYF. The CDR3 nucleotides are TGTGCCAGCAGATGGAACCAAGAGACCCAGTACTTC.

This clonotype was seen only a few times. The chain links TRBV3-1 to TRBJ2-7; TRBD2 might be the D (6 bases). Between the trimmed V and J ends, which lost 1 base and 6 bases, there was a span of 10 bases. Germline lookup yields CDR1 LGHDT and CDR2 YNNKEL (reference sequence). The CDR3 sequence is 13 residues long. The CDR3: CASSQGLESEQYF. CDR3 coding DNA: TGTGCCAGCAGCCAAGGACTAGAATCCGAGCAGTACTTC.